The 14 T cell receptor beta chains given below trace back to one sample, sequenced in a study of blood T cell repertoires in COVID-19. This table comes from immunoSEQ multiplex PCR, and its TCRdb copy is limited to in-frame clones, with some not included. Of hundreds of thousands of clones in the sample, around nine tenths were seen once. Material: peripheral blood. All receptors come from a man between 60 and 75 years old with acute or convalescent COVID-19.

Here the CDR3 reads CASSWGLGQKGYTF. CDR3 DNA: TGTGCCAGCAGCTGGGGGCTAGGCCAGAAAGGCTACACCTTC. The chain combines TRBV5-4 with TRBJ1-2; D perhaps matches TRBD1 (6 bases). The germline gives CDR1 SGHNT, CDR2 YYREEE (reference sequence). V gave up 3 bases and J gave up 8 bases, with 17 bases separating them. The CDR3 sequence is 14 residues long.

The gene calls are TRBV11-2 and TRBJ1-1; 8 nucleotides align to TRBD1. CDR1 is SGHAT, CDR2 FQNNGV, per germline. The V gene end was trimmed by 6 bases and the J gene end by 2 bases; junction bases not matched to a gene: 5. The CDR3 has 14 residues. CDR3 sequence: CASRLTGGNTEAFF. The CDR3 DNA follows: TGTGCCAGCAGGCTCACAGGGGGTAACACTGAAGCTTTCTTT.

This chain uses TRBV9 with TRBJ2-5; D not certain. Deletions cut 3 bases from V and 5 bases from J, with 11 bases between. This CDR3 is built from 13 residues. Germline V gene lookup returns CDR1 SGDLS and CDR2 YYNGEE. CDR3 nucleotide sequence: TGTGCCAGCAGCGCACCCTTCCAGGAGACCCAGTACTTC. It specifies CASSAPFQETQYF.

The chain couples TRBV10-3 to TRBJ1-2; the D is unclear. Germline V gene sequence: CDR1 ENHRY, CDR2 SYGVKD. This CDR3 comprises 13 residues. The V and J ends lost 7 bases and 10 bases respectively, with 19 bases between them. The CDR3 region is CAIIPTPGSVYTF. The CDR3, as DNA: TGTGCCATCATCCCGACACCGGGGAGTGTCTACACCTTC.

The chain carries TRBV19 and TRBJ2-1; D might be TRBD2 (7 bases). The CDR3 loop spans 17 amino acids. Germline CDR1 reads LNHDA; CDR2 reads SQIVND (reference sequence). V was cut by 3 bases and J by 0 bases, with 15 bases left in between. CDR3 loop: CASSMPAGASSYNEQFF. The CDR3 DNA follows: TGTGCCAGTAGTATGCCCGCGGGGGCCAGCTCCTACAATGAGCAGTTCTTC.

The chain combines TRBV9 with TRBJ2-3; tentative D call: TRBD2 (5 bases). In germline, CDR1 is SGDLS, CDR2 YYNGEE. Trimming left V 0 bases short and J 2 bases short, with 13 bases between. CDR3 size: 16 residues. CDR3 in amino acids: CASSVAGGQPTDTQYF. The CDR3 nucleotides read TGTGCCAGCAGCGTAGCGGGCGGGCAGCCCACAGATACGCAGTATTTT.

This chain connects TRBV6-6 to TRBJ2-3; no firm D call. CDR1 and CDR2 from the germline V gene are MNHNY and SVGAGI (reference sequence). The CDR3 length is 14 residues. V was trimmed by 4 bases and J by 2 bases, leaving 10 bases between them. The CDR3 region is CASSSNELTDTQYF. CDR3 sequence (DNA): TGTGCCAGCAGTTCCAACGAACTCACAGATACGCAGTATTTT.

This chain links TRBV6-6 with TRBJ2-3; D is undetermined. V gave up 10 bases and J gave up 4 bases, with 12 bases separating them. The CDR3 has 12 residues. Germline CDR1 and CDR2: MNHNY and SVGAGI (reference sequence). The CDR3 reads CAIGVGSDTQYF. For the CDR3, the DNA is TGTGCCATCGGAGTCGGGTCAGATACGCAGTATTTT.

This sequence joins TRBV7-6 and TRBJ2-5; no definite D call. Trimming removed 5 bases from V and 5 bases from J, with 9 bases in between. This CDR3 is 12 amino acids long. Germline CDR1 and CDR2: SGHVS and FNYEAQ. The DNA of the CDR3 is TGTGCCAGCAGCCCAAGCAGGGAGACCCAGTACTTC. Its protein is CASSPSRETQYF.

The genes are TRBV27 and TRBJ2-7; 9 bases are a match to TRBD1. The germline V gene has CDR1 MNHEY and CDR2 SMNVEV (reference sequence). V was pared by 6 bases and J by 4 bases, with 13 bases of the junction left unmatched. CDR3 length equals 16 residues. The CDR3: CASRPLGTGGRYEQYF. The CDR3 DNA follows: TGTGCCAGCAGACCCCTAGGAACAGGGGGCAGGTACGAGCAGTACTTC.

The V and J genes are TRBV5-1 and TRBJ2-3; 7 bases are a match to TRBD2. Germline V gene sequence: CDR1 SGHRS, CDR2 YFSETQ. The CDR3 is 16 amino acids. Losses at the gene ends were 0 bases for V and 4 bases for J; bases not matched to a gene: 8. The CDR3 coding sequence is TGCGCCAGCAGCTTGGTCCCACCCCGGGGGGCAGATACGCAGTATTTT. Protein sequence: CASSLVPPRGADTQYF.

For the CDR3, the DNA is TGTGCCAGCAGCCCCGATTTCAGTCGGGGTTACAATGAGCAGTTCTTC. It codes for CASSPDFSRGYNEQFF. V usage is TRBV9 and J usage is TRBJ2-1; tentatively, D is TRBD2 (5 bases). Looked up from germline, CDR1 is SGDLS and CDR2 is YYNGEE. The CDR3 is 16 residues long. With 4 bases removed from V and 4 bases from J, the gap between germline ends came to 18 bases.

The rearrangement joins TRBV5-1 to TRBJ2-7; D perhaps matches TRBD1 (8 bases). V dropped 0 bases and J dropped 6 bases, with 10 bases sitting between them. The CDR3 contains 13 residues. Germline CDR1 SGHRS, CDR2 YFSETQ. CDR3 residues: CASSLDRGGEQYF. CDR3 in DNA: TGCGCCAGCAGCTTGGACAGGGGGGGCGAGCAGTACTTC.

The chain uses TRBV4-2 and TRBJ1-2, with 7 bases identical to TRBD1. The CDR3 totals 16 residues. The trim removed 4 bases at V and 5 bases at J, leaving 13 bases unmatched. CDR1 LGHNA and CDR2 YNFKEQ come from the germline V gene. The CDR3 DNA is TGTGCCAGCAGCCCTGGACAGGAACCGCGATCTTATGGCTACACCTTC. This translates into CASSPGQEPRSYGYTF.